A single count supports the clone carrying this T cell receptor beta chain. Clones were sequenced by immunoSEQ multiplex PCR, and TCRdb holds only the in-frame ones, with some missing. This table has fewer than 700,000 clones, over 75% appearing once. The data stem from a study of shared T cell receptors in the human thymus. Germline CDR1 reads SGHDN; CDR2 reads FVKESK. V shed 2 bases and J 5 bases; nucleotides not matched to a gene: 21. The CDR3 is made up of 21 amino acids. These data were also reused for a study on human thymus T cells. That source adds: Infants, healthy and Finnish, who were having corrective surgery for congenital heart defects served as donors. Obtained as resections during corrective heart surgery, the thymus tissue was then studied. Across thymic and blood repertoires, the usage of V and J genes appeared to be biased.

Sequenced sample: thymocytes. The chain combines TRBV14 with TRBJ2-2, with 9 bases lining up with TRBD1. The clonotype was recovered from a boy in the first two years of life with a congenital heart defect. CDR3 DNA: TGTGCCAGCAGCCAAAAGCCTGGGGACACCCTGGGGACAGGGCTAACCGGGGAGCTGTTTTTT. Translation: CASSQKPGDTLGTGLTGELFF.